This record concerns one T cell receptor beta chain sequence. Its antigen is not known. The data belong to a study of cytomegalovirus exposure and HLA in healthy donors. Findings and limits, study-wide: Further analysis, carried out later, found HLA-associated TCR beta chains more clonally expanded than equally common other chains. Presence/absence analyses rested on an assumption that sequencing depth was roughly uniform across donors.

PCR was performed using 60 Vbeta and 13 Jbeta primers. Clones were sequenced by immunoSEQ multiplex PCR, and TCRdb holds only the in-frame ones, with some missing. The sample records roughly 36,000 clones, around 70% being singletons. Germline-derived CDR1 and CDR2 are SQVTM and ANQGSEA. Trimming removed 6 bases from V and 8 bases from J; junction bases left unmatched: 12. This CDR3 is built from 15 residues. The chain couples TRBV29-1 to TRBJ2-1; 11 positions match TRBD2. The receptor comes from a man aged 30 to 45 in good health and CMV-seronegative. Sequencing input: PBMCs. CDR3 protein: CSVAELAGAIHEQFF. The CDR3 nucleotides read TGCAGCGTGGCGGAACTAGCGGGAGCGATCCATGAGCAGTTCTTC.